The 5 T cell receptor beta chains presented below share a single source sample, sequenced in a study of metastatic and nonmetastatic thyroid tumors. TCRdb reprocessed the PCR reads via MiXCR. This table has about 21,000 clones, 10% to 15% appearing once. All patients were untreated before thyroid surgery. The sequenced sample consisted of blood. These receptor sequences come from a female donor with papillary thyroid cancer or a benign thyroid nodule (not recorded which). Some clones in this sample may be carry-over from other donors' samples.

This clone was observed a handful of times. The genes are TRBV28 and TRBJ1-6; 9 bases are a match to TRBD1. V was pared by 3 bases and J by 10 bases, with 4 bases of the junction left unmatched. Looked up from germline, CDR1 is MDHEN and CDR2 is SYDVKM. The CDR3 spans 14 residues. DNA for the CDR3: TGTGCCAGCAGTTTGGGACAGGGAGGATCACCCCTCCACTTT. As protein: CASSLGQGGSPLHF.

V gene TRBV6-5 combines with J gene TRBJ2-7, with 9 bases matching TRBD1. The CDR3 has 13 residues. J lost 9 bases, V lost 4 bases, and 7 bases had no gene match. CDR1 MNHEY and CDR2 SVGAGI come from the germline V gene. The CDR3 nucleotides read TGTGCCAGCAGTTCACCCGGGACAGGGAGGCAGTACTTC. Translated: CASSSPGTGRQYF.

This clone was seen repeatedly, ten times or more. The DNA for the CDR3 is TGCAGTGCTAGAGAAAGGGGATGGGGGGAAAGGAATCAGCCCCAGCATTTT. Translated, it gives CSARERGWGERNQPQHF. This chain links TRBV20-1 with TRBJ1-5; TRBD1 might be the D (5 bases). CDR3 length: 17 amino acids. The V end was cut by 0 bases, the J end by 4 bases, with 19 bases between. Germline-derived CDR1 and CDR2 are DFQATT and SNEGSKA (reference sequence).

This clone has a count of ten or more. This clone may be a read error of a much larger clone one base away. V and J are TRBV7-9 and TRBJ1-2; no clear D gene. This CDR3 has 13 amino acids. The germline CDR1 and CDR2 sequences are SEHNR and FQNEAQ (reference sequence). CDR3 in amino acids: CASSLDGVYGCTF. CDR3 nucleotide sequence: TGTGCCAGCAGCTTAGACGGCGTCTATGGCTGCACCTTC. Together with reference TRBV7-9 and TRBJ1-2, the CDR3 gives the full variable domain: DTGVSQNPRHKITKRGQNVTFRCDPISEHNRLYWYRQTLGQGPEFLTYFQNEAQLEKSRLLSDRFSAERPKGSFSTLEIQRTEQGDSAMYLCASSLDGVYGCTFGSGTRLTVV.

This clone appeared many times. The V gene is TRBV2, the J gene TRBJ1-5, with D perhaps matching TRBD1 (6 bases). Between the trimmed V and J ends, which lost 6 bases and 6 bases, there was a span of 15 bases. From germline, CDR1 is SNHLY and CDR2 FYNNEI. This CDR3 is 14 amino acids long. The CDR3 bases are TGTGCCAGCAGCCCCAGGGGAGGGTTTCAGCCCCAGCATTTT. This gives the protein CASSPRGGFQPQHF.